The sequence of this TCR beta chain was determined in a study of vaccination and CD4 T cells after COVID-19. Study context: Ranging from 14 to 241, the interval between dose two and post-vaccine sampling had a median of about 76 days. Study-wide results and caveats: Median SARS-CoV-2-reactive clonotypes rose from roughly 22 to 38, not significantly.

About this clonotype: What it binds is not known.

The CDR3 contains 13 residues. With 3 bases removed from V and 1 base from J, the gap between germline ends came to 9 bases. Per the germline V gene, CDR1 is SQVTM and CDR2 is ANQGSEA. Treatment reported: approximately 10-day PBMC culture with coronavirus spike peptide pools or control peptides (ViraFEST assay). Cultured CD4+ T cell DNA was sequenced using the Oncomine TCR Beta short-read assay. TCRdb reprocessed the PCR reads with MiXCR, giving one entry per CDR3 protein. The sample records some 16,000 distinct CDR3 sequences, approximately 57% being singletons. The chain has TRBV29-1 and TRBJ1-1, with D unclear. Sequencing was done on a sample of CD4+ T cells from blood, cultured in vitro. The sequence came from a human donor who had recovered from COVID-19. The DNA for the CDR3 is TGCAGCGTTGAGCCCCCTGGGAACACTGAAGCTTTCTTT. It codes for CSVEPPGNTEAFF.